Listed below are T cell receptor beta chains from one sample, sequenced in a study of blood T cell repertoires in COVID-19. Here immunoSEQ multiplex PCR was the method, and the copy in TCRdb shows in-frame clones only, minus some. The data contain tens of thousands of clones, roughly 82% of them singletons. The sample comprised peripheral blood. Receptor source: a woman older than 75 with acute or convalescent COVID-19. CDR3s include the opening cysteine and the closing phenylalanine or tryptophan. The D gene is left open where the match is weak. Part of the rows lack a size; the others show once, few, many or a class for expanded clones.

-,TRBV28,TRBJ2-2,-,TGTGCCAGCAGTAGGAGGGCGAACACCGGGGAGCTGTTTTTT,CASSRRANTGELFF
TRBD2,TRBV12-5,TRBJ2-3,-,TGTGCTAGTGGTTTGGTACGGCGAGGACTAGCGACTAGCACAGATACGCAGTATTTT,CASGLVRRGLATSTDTQYF
TRBD1,TRBV10-3,TRBJ1-2,-,TGTGCCATCAGCCTGATTTCAGGGGGCGCTTCCCAAAGGTATGGCTACACCTTC,CAISLISGGASQRYGYTF
TRBD1,TRBV28,TRBJ1-1,once,TGTGCCAGCAGTGACAGGGGGCTATATACTGAAGCTTTCTTT,CASSDRGLYTEAFF
TRBD1,TRBV28,TRBJ1-1,-,TGTGCCAGCAGTTCCTTTCGACAGGGAGCGGACACTGAAGCTTTCTTT,CASSSFRQGADTEAFF
TRBD1,TRBV2,TRBJ1-1,many,TGTGCCAGCAGTGCCTACAGGGGCCTGAACACTGAAGCTTTCTTT,CASSAYRGLNTEAFF
-,TRBV6-1,TRBJ2-3,-,TGTGCCAGCAGTGAACTAGCGAGCAGCACAGATACGCAGTATTTT,CASSELASSTDTQYF
TRBD1,TRBV3-1/TRBV3-2,TRBJ1-1,few,TGTGCCAGCAGCCAACGGACAGGGGCGGGTGGAACTGAAGCTTTCTTT,CASSQRTGAGGTEAFF
-,TRBV19,TRBJ2-7,-,TGTGCCAGTAGTACGGGACTGGGCTACGAGCAGTACTTC,CASSTGLGYEQYF
TRBD1,TRBV4-1,TRBJ1-5,once,TGCGCCAGCAGCCAAGATGCAGGACAGGGAAGTCAGCCCCAGCATTTT,CASSQDAGQGSQPQHF
-,TRBV12-3/TRBV12-4,TRBJ2-5,-,TGTGCCAGCAGCCACGAGAGGGAAGAGACCCAGTACTTC,CASSHEREETQYF
-,TRBV29-1,TRBJ1-2,-,TGCAGCGTTGACAGGGTTAGGTACTATGGCTACACCTTC,CSVDRVRYYGYTF
TRBD2,TRBV19,TRBJ2-2,-,TGTGCCAGTACCGGAGAGACTAGCGGAAGGGTTCACGGGGAGCTGTTTTTT,CASTGETSGRVHGELFF
TRBD1,TRBV27,TRBJ1-2,-,TGTGCCAGCAGTACCTCGGGACAGGGGCTCTATGGCTACACCTTC,CASSTSGQGLYGYTF
-,TRBV2,TRBJ1-2,-,TGTGCCAGCGAGTGGAGGGTTAACTATGGCTACACCTTC,CASEWRVNYGYTF
-,TRBV7-3,TRBJ1-1,-,TGTGCCAGCAGCCCCCGGCGGAAACAAAATGAAGCTTTCTTT,CASSPRRKQNEAFF
TRBD2,TRBV6-2/TRBV6-3,TRBJ2-7,-,TGTGCCAGCAGTATCTCGGGACTAGCTGACGAGCAGTACTTC,CASSISGLADEQYF
TRBD1,TRBV9,TRBJ1-1,-,TGTGCCAGCAGCGTAGGCAGGGGGACCACTGAAGCTTTCTTT,CASSVGRGTTEAFF
-,TRBV10-3,TRBJ1-6,once,TGTGCCATCAGTGACCCCAGGGGTTCCTATAATTCACCCCTCCACTTT,CAISDPRGSYNSPLHF
TRBD2,TRBV11-2,TRBJ2-2,-,TGTGCCAGCAGCTTAGTGACTAGCGGGAGGGCCGGCACCGGGGAGCTGTTTTTT,CASSLVTSGRAGTGELFF
TRBD1,TRBV5-1,TRBJ1-1,-,TGCGCCAGCAGATGGGACAGACACAAATTGAACACTGAAGCTTTCTTT,CASRWDRHKLNTEAFF
-,TRBV4-3,TRBJ1-5,-,TGCGCCAGCAGCCAAGGGGGGGGAATCAATCAGCCCCAGCATTTT,CASSQGGGINQPQHF
TRBD1,TRBV5-1,TRBJ2-7,-,TGCGCCAGCAGCTTGGACAGGGGGAACTACGAGCAGTACTTC,CASSLDRGNYEQYF
-,TRBV11-2,TRBJ2-7,-,TGTGCCAGCAGCTTAGGACAGAGCTCCTACGAGCAGTACTTC,CASSLGQSSYEQYF
-,TRBV5-4,TRBJ2-4,-,TGTGCCAGCAGCTCGAACCCGTGGACAGCTCGAGCCAAAAACATTCAGTACTTC,CASSSNPWTARAKNIQYF
-,TRBV4-1,TRBJ2-4,-,TGCGCCAGCAGCCAAGTGGGACTGGCCAAAAACATTCAGTACTTC,CASSQVGLAKNIQYF
-,TRBV9,TRBJ1-1,-,TGTGCCAGCAGCGTTCAGGGCGCTGAAGCTTTCTTT,CASSVQGAEAFF
-,TRBV27,TRBJ1-4,-,TGTGCCAGCAGTTGTGACAAAGAACTTAATGAAAAGGCTGTTTTT,CASSCDKELNEKAVF
-,TRBV27,TRBJ1-2,-,TGTGCCAGCAGTTTATCGTCGCTTGAGTATGGCTACACCTTC,CASSLSSLEYGYTF
TRBD2,TRBV3-1/TRBV3-2,TRBJ2-7,-,TGTGCCAGCAGCCAAGAAGGGGGACTAGCGGGAGGTTTGCACGAGCAGTACTTC,CASSQEGGLAGGLHEQYF
TRBD2,TRBV30,TRBJ2-3,-,TGTGCCTGGGGAAAGGGCGGGAGGTATGAAGATACGCAGTATTTT,CAWGKGGRYEDTQYF
TRBD2,TRBV7-9,TRBJ2-5,-,TGTGCCAGCAGCTTTTACGGGAGGGCCAAAGAAGAGACCCAGTACTTC,CASSFYGRAKEETQYF
TRBD1,TRBV19,TRBJ2-7,-,TGTGCCAGCCGACGACAGGGGACCTACGAGCAGTACTTC,CASRRQGTYEQYF
TRBD1,TRBV7-9,TRBJ2-7,-,TGTGCCAGCAGCCCCCGGACAGGACACTACGAGCAGTACTTC,CASSPRTGHYEQYF
TRBD1,TRBV18,TRBJ1-6,-,TGTGCCAGCTCACACCACCCGACAGGGGGAGATTCACCCCTCCACTTT,CASSHHPTGGDSPLHF
TRBD1,TRBV5-1,TRBJ2-7,-,TGCGCCAGCAGCTTATTTCCTCAGGGGGAGATCTCCTACGAGCAGTACTTC,CASSLFPQGEISYEQYF
TRBD1,TRBV18,TRBJ2-2,-,TGTGCCAGCTCACCTATGACAGGGGGCTCGAACGGGGAGCTGTTTTTT,CASSPMTGGSNGELFF
-,TRBV20-1,TRBJ1-2,few,TGCAGTGCCATATGGACGGGAGGCTACACCTTC,CSAIWTGGYTF
TRBD1,TRBV6-1,TRBJ1-3,-,TGTGCCAGCAGTGAACTACAGGGGGCAACTGGAAACACCATATATTTT,CASSELQGATGNTIYF
-,TRBV5-6,TRBJ1-5,-,TGTGCCAGCAGTTGGATGACAGGCAATCAGCCCCAGCATTTT,CASSWMTGNQPQHF
TRBD1,TRBV7-9,TRBJ2-7,-,TGTGCCAGCAGTCCACTCTTCGGACAGGGGGATGACGAGCAGTACTTC,CASSPLFGQGDDEQYF
-,TRBV15,TRBJ2-5,-,TGTGCCACCAGCAGTCCGCTCACGCGGGGGCGCTTGGAGACCCAGTACTTC,CATSSPLTRGRLETQYF
TRBD2,TRBV15,TRBJ2-3,-,TGTGCCACCAGCAGGACTAGCGGTCCCACAGATACGCAGTATTTT,CATSRTSGPTDTQYF
-,TRBV2,TRBJ2-7,once,TGTGCCAGCAAGGGGCAGTTCAGGTACGAGCAGTACTTC,CASKGQFRYEQYF
-,TRBV4-1,TRBJ2-3,once,TGCGCCAGCAGCCAAGGGCCAGATACGCAGTATTTT,CASSQGPDTQYF
-,TRBV6-1,TRBJ1-5,once,TGTGCCAGCAGTGAAGGCGCAAGCCAACAGCCCCAGCATTTT,CASSEGASQQPQHF
-,TRBV24-1,TRBJ2-1,-,TGTGCCACCAGTGATTTGTTAATGGAGCAGTTCTTC,CATSDLLMEQFF